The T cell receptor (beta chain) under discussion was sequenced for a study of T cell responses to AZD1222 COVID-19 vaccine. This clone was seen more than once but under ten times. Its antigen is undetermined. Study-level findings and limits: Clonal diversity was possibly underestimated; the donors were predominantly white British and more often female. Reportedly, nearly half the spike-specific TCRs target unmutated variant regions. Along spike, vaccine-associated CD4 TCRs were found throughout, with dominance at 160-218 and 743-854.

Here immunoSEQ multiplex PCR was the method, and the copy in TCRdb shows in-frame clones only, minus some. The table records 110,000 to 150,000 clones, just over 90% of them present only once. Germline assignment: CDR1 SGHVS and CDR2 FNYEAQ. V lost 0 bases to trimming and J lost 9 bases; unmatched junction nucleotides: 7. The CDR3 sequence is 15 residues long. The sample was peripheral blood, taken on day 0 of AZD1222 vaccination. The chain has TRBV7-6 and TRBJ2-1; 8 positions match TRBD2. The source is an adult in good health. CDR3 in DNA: TGTGCCAGCAGCTTAGCTAGCGGGGAGTTGGGTGAGCAGTTCTTC. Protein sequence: CASSLASGELGEQFF.